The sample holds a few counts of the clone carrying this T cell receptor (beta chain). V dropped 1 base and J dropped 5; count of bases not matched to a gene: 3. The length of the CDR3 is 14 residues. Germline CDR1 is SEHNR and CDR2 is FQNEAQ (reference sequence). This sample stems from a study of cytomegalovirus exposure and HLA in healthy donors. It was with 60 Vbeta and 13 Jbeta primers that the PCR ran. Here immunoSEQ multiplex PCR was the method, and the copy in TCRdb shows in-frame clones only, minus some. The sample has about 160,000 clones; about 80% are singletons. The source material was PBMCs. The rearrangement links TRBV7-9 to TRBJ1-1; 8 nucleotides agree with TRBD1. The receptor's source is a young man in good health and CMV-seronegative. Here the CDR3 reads CASSLGRGHTEAFF. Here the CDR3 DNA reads TGTGCCAGCAGCTTAGGCAGGGGGCATACTGAAGCTTTCTTT.